The present TCR beta chain was sequenced within a study of T cells in Graves' hyperthyroidism and ophthalmopathy. The CDR3 sequence is 17 residues long. Trimming stripped 0 bases from V and 0 bases from J, with 11 bases between. From germline, CDR1 is SGHNT and CDR2 YENEEA. Researchers took RNA transcripts and amplified the TCR beta CDR3 regions from them. Primed by the HTBI set, a first-round RT-PCR was run on the TCR CDR3. TCRdb reanalysed the multiplex PCR reads using MiXCR and keeps one entry per CDR3 protein. The sample lists more than 350,000 distinct CDR3 sequences, 12% to 15% seen once, with about 21% in the top ten.

This sequence originates from a woman aged 60-75 years with Graves' ophthalmopathy. V is TRBV11-3 and J is TRBJ2-2; D could derive from TRBD1 or TRBD2 (5 bases each). The sequencing input was blood. CDR3 sequence (DNA): TGTGCCAGCAGCTTAGATTTCGGGGCCCCGAACACCGGGGAGCTGTTTTTT. The encoded protein is CASSLDFGAPNTGELFF. The variable domain in full, completed from reference TRBV11-3 and TRBJ2-2, reads EAGVVQSPRYKIIEKKQPVAFWCNPISGHNTLYWYLQNLGQGPELLIRYENEEAVDDSQLPKDRFSAERLKGVDSTLKIQPAELGDSAVYLCASSLDFGAPNTGELFFGEGSRLTVL.